The 21 T cell receptor beta chains presented below share a single source sample, sequenced in a study of radiotherapy plus CTLA-4 blockade in lung cancer. Method: immunoSEQ multiplex PCR; TCRdb's copy keeps in-frame clones and lacks some. The data show approximately 52,000 clones, approximately 80% seen once. Sequences were derived from peripheral blood, sampled from a patient treated with radiotherapy plus ipilimumab. The receptors shown here come from a human donor with non-small cell lung cancer whose response to radiotherapy plus ipilimumab could not be evaluated.

This clone was recorded a few times. This CDR3 is also generated by other DNA sequences in the sample. The rearrangement uses TRBV6-5 and TRBJ1-2; 7 positions match TRBD1. In germline, CDR1 is MNHEY, CDR2 SVGAGI. Trimming took 2 bases from V and 4 from J; bases not matched to a gene: 10. This CDR3 is built from 16 residues. This CDR3 is CASSYVRTGGGYGYTF. CDR3 sequence (DNA): TGTGCCAGCAGTTACGTTCGGACAGGAGGGGGCTATGGCTACACCTTC.

The chain uses TRBV27 and TRBJ1-1, with D unclear. The CDR3 is 15 amino acids. Trimming took off 0 bases at V and 2 bases at J, with 10 bases between the two ends. Germline loops: CDR1 MNHEY, CDR2 SMNVEV (reference sequence). Here the CDR3 DNA reads TGTGCCAGCAGTTTATCGCCGGGGAGAAACACTGAAGCTTTCTTT. Translated: CASSLSPGRNTEAFF.

The rearrangement uses TRBV6-5 and TRBJ2-2, with D possibly being TRBD2 (5 bases). Germline assignment: CDR1 MNHEY and CDR2 SVGAGI. Trimming took 2 bases from V and 9 from J, leaving 10 bases between them. This CDR3 has 13 amino acids. The CDR3 here is CASSYEGRRELFF. The CDR3 bases are TGTGCCAGCAGTTACGAGGGCAGGAGGGAGCTGTTTTTT.

The V gene is TRBV10-3, the J gene TRBJ2-6, with D unclear. Germline V gene data show CDR1 as ENHRY and CDR2 as SYGVKD. Trimming left V 8 bases short and J 1 base short, with 24 bases between. This CDR3 has 19 amino acids. CDR3 nucleotide sequence: TGTGCCATCGGGCCTTCTTCTCCTACTTCAGTTTCTGGGGCCAACGTCCTGACTTTC. This gives the protein CAIGPSSPTSVSGANVLTF.

CDR3 bases: TGTGCCAGCTCACCAGTTAACCAAGAGACCCAGTACTTC. This translates into CASSPVNQETQYF. The rearrangement links TRBV18 to TRBJ2-5; unclear D gene. The CDR3 is 13 amino acids. V shed 2 bases and J shed 0 bases, with 4 bases lying between them. The germline V gene encodes CDR1 KGHSH and CDR2 LQKENI.

This CDR3 is CATSFAVRFINYGYTF. In DNA, the CDR3 is TGTGCCACCAGTTTCGCCGTGAGGTTCATAAACTATGGCTACACCTTC. The chain has TRBV15 and TRBJ1-2; no firm D call. CDR1 is LNHNV and CDR2 is YYDKDF in the germline V gene (reference sequence). Deletions cut 6 bases from V and 2 bases from J, with 19 bases between. This CDR3 spans 16 amino acids.

This chain uses TRBV7-8 with TRBJ2-7; D may be TRBD2 (6 bases). In germline, CDR1 is SGHVS, CDR2 FQNEAQ. The CDR3 runs 15 residues. V lost 2 bases, J lost 2 bases, and 13 bases lay in between. The CDR3 spells CASSLRGGQAYEQYF. In nucleotides, the CDR3 is TGTGCCAGCAGCTTACGGGGAGGACAAGCCTACGAGCAGTACTTC.

The chain recombines TRBV28 with TRBJ2-5; TRBD1 matches 7 bases. The J call may be faulty, since TRBJ2-7 better matches the DNA end. This CDR3 region has 15 residues. Germline V gene data show CDR1 as MDHEN and CDR2 as SYDVKM. The CDR3, as DNA: TGTGCCAGCAGTTTATCGACAGGGCTTTTCTACGAGCAGTACTTC. This translates into CASSLSTGLFYEQYF.

The J gene is TRBJ2-1, the V gene TRBV7-3; D is ambiguous. The CDR3 runs 16 residues. The germline CDR1 and CDR2 sequences are SGHTA and FQGTGA. V lost 1 base to trimming and J lost 2 bases, with 12 bases between them. CDR3 sequence (DNA): TGTGCCAGCAGCTTAAGCACTGGCCTAGCCTACAATGAGCAGTTCTTC. Translation gives CASSLSTGLAYNEQFF.

The chain couples TRBV18 to TRBJ1-1; 8 nucleotides align to TRBD1. Trimming removed 3 bases from V and 2 bases from J; junction bases left unmatched: 2. There are 14 residues in the CDR3. The germline V gene has CDR1 KGHSH and CDR2 LQKENI. This chain's CDR3 is CASSPDRVNTEAFF. In DNA form, the CDR3 reads TGTGCCAGCTCACCGGACAGGGTAAACACTGAAGCTTTCTTT.

The chain is built from TRBV6-5 and TRBJ2-3; D perhaps matches TRBD2 (6 bases). In germline, CDR1 is MNHEY, CDR2 SVGAGI. The CDR3 covers 16 residues. The V gene lost 0 bases and the J gene lost 1 base, with 11 bases spanning the gap. CDR3 nucleotides: TGTGCCAGCAGTTACTCGAGTCGCGGGGGCACAGATACGCAGTATTTT. It encodes CASSYSSRGGTDTQYF.

This clone was recorded only once. The gene calls are TRBV19 and TRBJ2-7; TRBD1 matches at 7 bases. Per the germline V gene, CDR1 is LNHDA and CDR2 is SQIVND (reference sequence). The length of the CDR3 is 15 residues. Unmatched junction bases numbered 9, after V lost 3 bases and J lost 4 bases. DNA of the CDR3: TGTGCCAGTAGTATCGCCGCAGGGGGTCGGTACGAGCAGTACTTC. Residues: CASSIAAGGRYEQYF.

The chain has TRBV27 and TRBJ2-5, with a weak D call TRBD2 (6 bases). Germline-derived CDR1 and CDR2 are MNHEY and SMNVEV (reference sequence). Trimming pared 6 bases from V and 5 bases from J, leaving 22 bases between. This CDR3 is 16 amino acids long. CDR3 protein: CASSLLGSGRRETQYF. CDR3 bases: TGTGCCAGCAGCCTCCTTGGTAGCGGAAGAAGGGAGACCCAGTACTTC.

The gene calls are TRBV6-1 and TRBJ2-3; TRBD2 aligns across 14 bases. Trimming took 7 bases from V and 5 from J; bases not matched to a gene: 5. Germline V gene data show CDR1 as MNHNS and CDR2 as SASEGT. The CDR3 length is 15 residues. The chain's CDR3 is CASMGTSGSRDTQYF. As DNA, the CDR3 is TGTGCCAGCATGGGGACTAGCGGGAGTAGAGATACGCAGTATTTT.

The CDR3 sequence is CAARRGPGTYEQYF. CDR3 bases: TGTGCCGCCCGGCGGGGGCCAGGGACCTACGAGCAGTACTTC. This sequence joins TRBV7-3 and TRBJ2-7, with a weak D call TRBD2 (7 bases). The CDR3 extends over 14 amino acids. The germline V gene encodes CDR1 SGHTA and CDR2 FQGTGA. Trimming shortened V by 11 bases and J by 2 bases, and 19 bases separated the two germline ends.

In its sample, this clone was seen a few times. The gene calls are TRBV4-2 and TRBJ2-3; 13 bases line up with TRBD2. The V segment lost 4 bases and the J segment 2 bases; nucleotides outside the gene matches: 6. Germline V gene sequence: CDR1 LGHNA, CDR2 YNFKEQ. The CDR3 contains 17 residues. For the CDR3, the DNA is TGTGCCAGCAGCCGGGATGGACTAGCGGGAGCCACAGATACGCAGTATTTT. This sequence encodes CASSRDGLAGATDTQYF.

Concerning this clone: A read error may account for a junction end that differs from germline. This chain connects TRBV2 to TRBJ2-2, with TRBD2 identical over 10 bases. The CDR3 totals 14 residues. CDR1 is SNHLY, CDR2 FYNNEI, per germline. The CDR3 spells CASREGTSAGELFF. The CDR3 nucleotides read TGTGCCAGCAGGGAAGGGACTAGCGCCGGGGAGCTGTTTTTT.

Written as DNA, the CDR3 is TGTGCCAGTAGTATTCAAGCGGGAGGGCGGTATGAGCAGTTCTTC. It is translated as CASSIQAGGRYEQFF. The rearrangement links TRBV19 to TRBJ2-1; 10 bases line up with TRBD2. Germline V lookup: CDR1 LNHDA, CDR2 SQIVND (reference sequence). The CDR3 consists of 15 residues. V trimming: 3 bases; J trimming: 8 bases; junction bases outside the gene matches: 7.

This clone has only one observation. The rearrangement links TRBV5-5 to TRBJ2-3; 10 bases are a match to TRBD1. V lost 1 base and J lost 2; bases outside the gene matches: 13. Germline V lookup: CDR1 SGHKS, CDR2 YYEKEE (reference sequence). This CDR3 is built from 19 residues. The chain's CDR3 is CASSLIWVRGQGFTDTQYF. DNA of the CDR3: TGTGCCAGCAGCTTGATTTGGGTCCGGGGACAGGGGTTCACAGATACGCAGTATTTT.

This chain links TRBV19 with TRBJ1-1; 8 bases agree with TRBD1. V lost 3 bases, J lost 3 bases, and 12 bases stayed unmatched. CDR1 is LNHDA and CDR2 is SQIVND in the germline V gene (reference sequence). There are 17 residues in the CDR3. DNA of the CDR3: TGTGCCAGTAGTATTAGGGCAGGGGGCCGGTATGACACTGAAGCTTTCTTT. Encoded protein: CASSIRAGGRYDTEAFF.

The J gene is TRBJ2-1, the V gene TRBV19; 9 bases are a match to TRBD1. This CDR3 contains 15 residues. After removal of 3 bases from V and 9 bases from J, the junction contained 9 bases not matched to a gene. Germline CDR1 is LNHDA and CDR2 is SQIVND (reference sequence). The CDR3 DNA sequence: TGTGCCAGTAGTATTTTCGGACAGGGGATTGGTGAGCAGTTCTTC. Translation gives CASSIFGQGIGEQFF.